This T cell receptor beta chain was captured by sequencing in a study of OX40 agonist ivuxolimab in advanced cancers. Study background: Partial responses were achieved by three patients, of whom one had hepatocellular carcinoma and two had cutaneous melanoma. Study-wide results and limits: In the 0.1 to 3.0 mg/kg range, CD4+ and CD8+ blood T cells had expanded clonally by week 6. There were also nonresponders showing low normalized T-cell clonal expansion. On average, CD8+ T cells had more expanded clones than CD4+.

The assay was immunoSEQ multiplex PCR, and TCRdb's table has in-frame clones only and misses some. This table has about 57,000 clones, approximately 95% appearing once. Concerning this clone itself: What it recognizes is unknown. At one end the junction does not follow the germline gene, possibly because of a read error.

This specimen was CD4+ or CD8+ T cells sorted from blood, taken in a trial of the OX40 agonist ivuxolimab. The receptor comes from an adult with an advanced solid tumor such as melanoma, head and neck, liver or kidney cancer.

CDR3 in DNA: TGTGCCAGCAGCGTAGAGATTAGCGGGAAGGTTATATTC. Amino acids: CASSVEISGKVIF. This chain links TRBV9 with TRBJ2-7; 8 bases are a match to TRBD2. Germline V gene data show CDR1 as SGDLS and CDR2 as YYNGEE. The length of the CDR3 is 13 residues.